This T cell receptor beta chain appears in the sequencing data of a study of T cells of healthy individuals. This clonotype has a handful of counts. TCRdb itself ran the 5' RACE reads through MiXCR, one entry per CDR3 protein. The sample lists 40,000 to 60,000 distinct CDR3 sequences, 14% to 15% occurring once. The germline V gene has CDR1 SNHLY and CDR2 FYNNEI. This CDR3 spans 14 amino acids. J lost 7 bases, V lost 3 bases, and 4 bases had no gene match. The receptor comes from a human donor in good health. The chain links TRBV2 to TRBJ1-5; 9 bases are shared with TRBD1. The CDR3 DNA is TGTGCCAGCAGTGACCGGACAGGGGACCAGCCCCAGCATTTT. The encoded protein is CASSDRTGDQPQHF.